Described below is a single T cell receptor (beta chain) sequence and its context. Its specificity is not known. These data belong to a study of human T cells and chemical hapten exposure. Study details: Affected patients, primarily female, had alopecia areata, totalis or universalis. TCR yields per sample varied, mainly owing to small pooled library volume differences.

V lost 5 bases and J lost 4; bases outside the gene matches: 11. The CDR3 has 16 residues. Germline V CDR1 and CDR2: SGHAT, FQNNGV. TCRdb redid the calling of the RACE reads with MiXCR, one entry per CDR3 protein. Counted here are roughly 120,000 distinct CDR3 sequences, about an eighth occurring once; the ten biggest clones make up 1.1% to 1.5%. Notes on the study in general: There were significantly more large CDR3 similarity clusters among expanded TCRs than among controls.

Time point given: patch test 1, 2 weeks after DPC sensitization. Treatment given: therapeutic diphenylcyclopropenone sensitization with weekly scalp DPC. Each patch test followed a blood draw. This chain connects TRBV11-2 to TRBJ2-1, with 7 bases identical to TRBD2. This sample comprised whole blood, obtained in connection with sensitization to the hapten diphenylcyclopropenone (DPC). This clonotype was sampled from a woman between 45 and 65 years old with alopecia areata. Some clones in this sample may be carry-over from other donors' samples. CDR3 nucleotides: TGTGCCAGCAGCCTAAATCTAGCGGCCGTTTACAATGAGCAGTTCTTC. As protein: CASSLNLAAVYNEQFF. The variable domain in full, with the rest retrieved from reference TRBV11-2 and TRBJ2-1, is EAGVAQSPRYKIIEKRQSVAFWCNPISGHATLYWYQQILGQGPKLLIQFQNNGVVDDSQLPKDRFSAERLKGVDSTLKIQPAKLEDSAVYLCASSLNLAAVYNEQFFGPGTRLTVL.